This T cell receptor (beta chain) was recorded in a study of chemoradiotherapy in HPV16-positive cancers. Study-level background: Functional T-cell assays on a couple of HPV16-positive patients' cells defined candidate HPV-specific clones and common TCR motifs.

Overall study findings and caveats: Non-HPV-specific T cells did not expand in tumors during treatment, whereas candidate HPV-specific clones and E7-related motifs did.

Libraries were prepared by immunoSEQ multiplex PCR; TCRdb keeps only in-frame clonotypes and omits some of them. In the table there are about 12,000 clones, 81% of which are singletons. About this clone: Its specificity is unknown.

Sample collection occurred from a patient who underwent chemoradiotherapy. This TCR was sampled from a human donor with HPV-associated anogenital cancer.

The CDR3, as DNA: TGCGCCAGCAGCCAATCCATCACACTCCTGAACACTGAAGCTTTCTTT. Residues: CASSQSITLLNTEAFF. J is TRBJ1-1 and V is TRBV4-3; no definite D call. Germline CDR1 is LGHNA and CDR2 is YSLEER. The CDR3 is made up of 16 amino acids. V was clipped by 2 bases and J by 0 bases, with 13 bases between them.